This T cell receptor beta chain was sequenced in a study of human T cells and chemical hapten exposure. RNA extraction used unfractionated whole blood as the source of total RNA. The study's findings and limits: No shift was seen in TCRs above 1 in 1000 frequency with DPC sensitization.

With respect to this clonotype: Its antigen is unidentified.

Library preparation tagged each individual cDNA molecule with a unique molecular identifier. Per the original methods: From approximately 21,000 to 630,000 TCRs were found per sample, with a median of around 96,000. TCRdb processed the 5' RACE reads anew with MiXCR; each CDR3 protein has one entry. TCRdb's processing, not the authors', yielded these V and J calls. There are tens of thousands of distinct CDR3 sequences in the sample; roughly 15% occur only once, and about 6.8% lies in the top ten. V lost 3 bases, J lost 3 bases, and 15 bases lay in between. Germline loops: CDR1 SGHRS, CDR2 YFSETQ. The CDR3 contains 15 residues.

The origin of this receptor is a female donor in good health. J is TRBJ1-2 and V is TRBV5-1, with D hard to call. The CDR3 DNA follows: TGCGCCAGCAGCTCGACTTGGGGAGCGGACTATGGCTACACCTTC. It is translated as CASSSTWGADYGYTF.